A single TCR beta chain is shown here with its context. The data originate from a study of T cell repertoires and Cas9 in healthy adults. Assay used: immunoSEQ multiplex PCR; TCRdb lists only in-frame clones, some missing. There are tens of thousands of clones in the sample; roughly 89% occur only once, and roughly 1.6% lies in the top ten. Deletions cut 2 bases from V and 7 bases from J, with 6 bases between. Per germline, CDR1 MDHEN and CDR2 SYDVKM. This CDR3 is 12 amino acids long. Material for sequencing was CD4+ effector T cells (CD127+, CD25-, CD137-, CD154-) from PBMCs; culture status not recorded. The clonotype was recovered from a human donor in good health. The chain has TRBV28 and TRBJ2-1; D gene unclear. CDR3 loop: CASSLKRNEQFF. Here the CDR3 DNA reads TGTGCCAGCAGTTTAAAGAGGAATGAGCAGTTCTTC.